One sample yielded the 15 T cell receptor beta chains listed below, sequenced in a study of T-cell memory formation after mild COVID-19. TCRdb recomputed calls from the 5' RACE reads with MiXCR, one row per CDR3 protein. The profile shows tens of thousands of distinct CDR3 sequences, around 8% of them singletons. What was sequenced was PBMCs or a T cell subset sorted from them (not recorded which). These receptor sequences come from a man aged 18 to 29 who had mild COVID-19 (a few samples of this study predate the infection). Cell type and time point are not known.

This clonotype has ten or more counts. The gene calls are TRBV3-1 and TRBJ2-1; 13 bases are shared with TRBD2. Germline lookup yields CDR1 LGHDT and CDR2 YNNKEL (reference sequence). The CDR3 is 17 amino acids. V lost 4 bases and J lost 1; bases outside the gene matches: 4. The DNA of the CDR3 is TGTGCCAGCAGCCGACTAGCGGGGGGCGTATCCTACAATGAGCAGTTCTTC. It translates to CASSRLAGGVSYNEQFF.

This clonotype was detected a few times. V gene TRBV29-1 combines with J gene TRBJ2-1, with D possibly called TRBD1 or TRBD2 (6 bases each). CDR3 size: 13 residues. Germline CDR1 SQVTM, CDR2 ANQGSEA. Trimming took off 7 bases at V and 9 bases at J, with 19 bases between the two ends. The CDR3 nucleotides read TGCAGCGCAGGGGACCCGGAGGGGTTTGAGCAGTTCTTC. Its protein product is CSAGDPEGFEQFF.

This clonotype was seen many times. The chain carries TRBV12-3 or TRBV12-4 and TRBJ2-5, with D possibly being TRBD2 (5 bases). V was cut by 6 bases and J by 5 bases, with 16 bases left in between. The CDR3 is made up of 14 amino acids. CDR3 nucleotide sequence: TGTGCCAGCAGACACACTATACGAGGGGAGACCCAGTACTTC. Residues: CASRHTIRGETQYF.

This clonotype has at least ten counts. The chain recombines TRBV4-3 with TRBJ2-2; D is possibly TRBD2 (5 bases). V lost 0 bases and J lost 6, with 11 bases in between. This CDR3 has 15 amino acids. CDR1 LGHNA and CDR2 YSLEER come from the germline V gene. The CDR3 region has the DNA TGCGCCAGCAGCCAAGAGACGGGGAGACCCGGGGAGCTGTTTTTT. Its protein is CASSQETGRPGELFF.

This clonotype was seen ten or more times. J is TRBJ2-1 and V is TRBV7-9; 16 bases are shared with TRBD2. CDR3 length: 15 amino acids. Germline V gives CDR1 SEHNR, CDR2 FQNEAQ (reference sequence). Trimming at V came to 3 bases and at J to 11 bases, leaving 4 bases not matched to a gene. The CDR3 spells CASSFAGLAGGQQFF. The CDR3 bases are TGTGCCAGCAGCTTTGCGGGACTAGCGGGGGGGCAGCAGTTCTTC. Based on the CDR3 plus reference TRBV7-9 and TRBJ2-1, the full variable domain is DTGVSQNPRHKITKRGQNVTFRCDPISEHNRLYWYRQTLGQGPEFLTYFQNEAQLEKSRLLSDRFSAERPKGSFSTLEIQRTEQGDSAMYLCASSFAGLAGGQQFFGPGTRLTVL.

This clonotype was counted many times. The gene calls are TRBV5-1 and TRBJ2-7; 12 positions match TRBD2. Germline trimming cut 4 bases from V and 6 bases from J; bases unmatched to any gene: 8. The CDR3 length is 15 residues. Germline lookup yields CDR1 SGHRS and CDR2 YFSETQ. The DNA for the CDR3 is TGCGCCAGCAGCAATGGACTAGCGGGGCTCTCCGAGCAGTACTTC. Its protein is CASSNGLAGLSEQYF.

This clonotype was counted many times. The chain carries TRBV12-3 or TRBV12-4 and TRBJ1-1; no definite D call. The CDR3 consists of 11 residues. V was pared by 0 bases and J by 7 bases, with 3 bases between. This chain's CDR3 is CASSLAVEAFF. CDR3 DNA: TGTGCCAGCAGTTTAGCGGTTGAAGCTTTCTTT.

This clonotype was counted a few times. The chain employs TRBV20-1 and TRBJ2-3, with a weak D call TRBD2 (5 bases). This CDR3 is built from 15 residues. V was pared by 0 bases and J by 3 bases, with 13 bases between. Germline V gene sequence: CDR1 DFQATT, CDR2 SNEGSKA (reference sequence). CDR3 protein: CSARERAEWTDTQYF. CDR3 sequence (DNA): TGCAGTGCTAGAGAGCGGGCTGAGTGGACAGATACGCAGTATTTT.

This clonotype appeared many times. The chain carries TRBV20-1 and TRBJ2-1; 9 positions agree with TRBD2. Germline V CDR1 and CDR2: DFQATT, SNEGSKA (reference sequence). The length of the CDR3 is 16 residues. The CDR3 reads CSASRGRGGATHEQFF. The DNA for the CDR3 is TGCAGCGCCTCGAGAGGGCGGGGGGGCGCGACCCATGAGCAGTTCTTC.

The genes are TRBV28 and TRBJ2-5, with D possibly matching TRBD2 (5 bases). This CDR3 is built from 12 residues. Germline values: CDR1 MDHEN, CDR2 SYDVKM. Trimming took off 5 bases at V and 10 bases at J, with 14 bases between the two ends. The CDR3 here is CASSPSGPHQYF. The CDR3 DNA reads TGTGCCAGCAGTCCGAGCGGACCACACCAGTACTTC.

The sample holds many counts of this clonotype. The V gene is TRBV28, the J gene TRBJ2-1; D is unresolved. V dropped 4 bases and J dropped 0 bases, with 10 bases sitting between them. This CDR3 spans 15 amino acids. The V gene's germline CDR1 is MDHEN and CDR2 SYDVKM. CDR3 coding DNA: TGTGCCAGCAGTTCTGGGGTGAGCTCCTACAATGAGCAGTTCTTC. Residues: CASSSGVSSYNEQFF.

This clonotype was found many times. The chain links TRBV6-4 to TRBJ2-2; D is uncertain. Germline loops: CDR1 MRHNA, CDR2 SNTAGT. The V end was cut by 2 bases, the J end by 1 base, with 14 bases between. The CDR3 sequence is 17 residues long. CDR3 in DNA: TGTGCCAGCAGTGACGTCCTGGTAGGGAAGAACACCGGGGAGCTGTTTTTT. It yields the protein CASSDVLVGKNTGELFF.

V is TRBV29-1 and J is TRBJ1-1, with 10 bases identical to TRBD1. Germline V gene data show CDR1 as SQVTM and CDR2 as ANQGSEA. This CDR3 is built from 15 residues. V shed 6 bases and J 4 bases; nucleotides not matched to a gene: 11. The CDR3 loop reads CSVRLTGGPGTEAFF. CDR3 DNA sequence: TGCAGCGTACGATTGACAGGGGGCCCGGGCACTGAAGCTTTCTTT.

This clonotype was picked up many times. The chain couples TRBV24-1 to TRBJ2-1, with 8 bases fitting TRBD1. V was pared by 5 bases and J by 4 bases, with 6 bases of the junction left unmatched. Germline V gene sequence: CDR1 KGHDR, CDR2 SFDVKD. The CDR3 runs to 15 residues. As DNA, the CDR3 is TGTGCCACCAGTGGAGAAACAGGGGGTTACAATGAGCAGTTCTTC. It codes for CATSGETGGYNEQFF.

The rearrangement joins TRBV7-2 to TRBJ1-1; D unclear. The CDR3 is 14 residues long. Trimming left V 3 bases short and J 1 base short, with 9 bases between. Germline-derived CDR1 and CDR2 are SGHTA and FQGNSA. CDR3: CASSFSGQNTEAFF. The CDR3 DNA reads TGTGCCAGCAGCTTCTCCGGGCAGAACACTGAAGCTTTCTTT.